This record covers a single T cell receptor beta chain. Its antigen is not identified. Germline CDR1 is SGHAT and CDR2 is FQNNGV. The CDR3 is 15 amino acids. Trimming left V 1 base short and J 2 bases short, with 8 bases between. These data come from a study of cytomegalovirus exposure and HLA in healthy donors. In the study overall: Drawn from HLA-typed donors, 65 million to 100 million unique TCRs were held in an early data release. Regarding the study as a whole: 87-base-pair reads could not separate some V segments, including TRBV6-2 and TRBV6-3. TCR beta sequences numbering over 15,000 were associated with HLA alleles at 0.05 false discovery rate in a later analysis.

13 Jbeta primers and 60 Vbeta primers were used for the PCR. Profiling relied on immunoSEQ multiplex PCR, and the TCRdb table lists in-frame clones only, not all of them. The data hold tens of thousands of clones, with roughly 79% observed a single time. Sequencing was done on a sample of PBMCs. The TCR originated in a man aged 45-65 years in good health and CMV-seronegative. The genes are TRBV11-2 and TRBJ2-2, with D possibly TRBD2 on 5 matching bases. This chain's CDR3 is CASSLGTANTGELFF. As DNA, the CDR3 is TGTGCCAGCAGCTTAGGGACTGCCAACACCGGGGAGCTGTTTTTT.